The present TCR beta chain was sequenced within a study of blood T cells in healthy people across ages. A second roughly 7 to 12 cycle PCR used barcoded and J-beta primers. TCRdb recomputed calls from the 5' RACE reads with MiXCR, one row per CDR3 protein. The sample includes some 800,000 distinct CDR3 sequences, 20% to 25% of them seen just once. This clonotype was detected a few times. CDR1 is SGHDT, CDR2 YYEEEE, per germline. This CDR3 has 17 amino acids. V was clipped by 2 bases and J by 4 bases; unmatched bases: 10. Another study also made use of these data, one on T cells of mothers and their children.

The chain employs TRBV5-6 and TRBJ2-1, with TRBD2 matching 9 bases. Sequenced material: blood. The sequence was collected from a boy younger than 18 in good health. The CDR3 region is CASSFSGGMGVYNEQFF. CDR3 bases: TGTGCCAGCAGCTTCAGCGGGGGGATGGGTGTTTACAATGAGCAGTTCTTC.